This passage covers 23 T cell receptor beta chains from one sample sequenced in a study of PD-1 blockade in classical Hodgkin lymphoma. Libraries were prepared by immunoSEQ multiplex PCR; TCRdb keeps only in-frame clonotypes and omits some of them. The repertoire holds over 9,000 clones, with around 80% as singletons. Brentuximab vedotin exposure varied among the patients, all of whom had relapsed after autologous stem cell transplantation. Source: peripheral blood mononuclear cells (PBMCs), taken at baseline. These receptors originate from a human donor with classical Hodgkin lymphoma.

V and J are TRBV10-3 and TRBJ2-1, with 9 positions matching TRBD1. The V segment lost 2 bases and the J segment 7 bases; nucleotides outside the gene matches: 6. The CDR3 is made up of 15 amino acids. The germline V gene has CDR1 ENHRY and CDR2 SYGVKD. The CDR3 spells CAISEPGGTGNEQFF. As DNA, the CDR3 is TGTGCCATCAGTGAGCCCGGGGGGACAGGGAATGAGCAGTTCTTC.

The J gene is TRBJ2-2, the V gene TRBV19, with unresolved D. This CDR3 has 13 amino acids. Germline assignment: CDR1 LNHDA and CDR2 SQIVND (reference sequence). Trimming left V 0 bases short and J 6 bases short, with 5 bases between. The CDR3 bases are TGTGCCAGTAGTATAGATAGACCCGGGGAGCTGTTTTTT. The encoded protein is CASSIDRPGELFF.

This chain connects TRBV5-4 to TRBJ2-7; TRBD2 agrees at 12 bases. The V gene end was trimmed by 6 bases and the J gene end by 7 bases; junction bases not matched to a gene: 5. Germline lookup yields CDR1 SGHNT and CDR2 YYREEE (reference sequence). The CDR3 consists of 13 residues. CDR3: CASNLAGGKEQYF. In DNA, the CDR3 is TGTGCCAGCAACCTAGCGGGGGGGAAGGAGCAGTACTTC.

The chain uses TRBV19 and TRBJ1-1; TRBD1 aligns across 10 bases. The CDR3 is 15 residues long. V was clipped by 5 bases and J by 6 bases; unmatched bases: 9. Germline V CDR1 and CDR2: LNHDA, SQIVND (reference sequence). The DNA for the CDR3 is TGTGCCAGTAGTTCCCGGGACAGGGGAAGCCCTGAAGCTTTCTTT. This gives the protein CASSSRDRGSPEAFF.

V usage is TRBV7-2 and J usage is TRBJ2-3; a weak D match, TRBD2 (5 bases). The germline V and J ends were trimmed by 7 bases and 0 bases, with 17 bases remaining between them. The germline V gene has CDR1 SGHTA and CDR2 FQGNSA. CDR3 length equals 16 residues. The CDR3 DNA reads as TGTGCCAGCAAATTGGAAGCGGTGTCTAGCACAGATACGCAGTATTTT. It codes for CASKLEAVSSTDTQYF.

The chain uses TRBV9 and TRBJ1-6; TRBD1 is a possible D gene (6 bases). Trimming cost V 3 bases and J 0 bases, with 16 bases left between them. Germline V lookup: CDR1 SGDLS, CDR2 YYNGEE. This CDR3 has 18 residues. The CDR3 here is CASSAGDGRSSYNSPLHF. Here the CDR3 DNA reads TGTGCCAGCAGCGCAGGGGACGGACGAAGCTCCTATAATTCACCCCTCCACTTT.

By frequency in the sample, this clone is large (0.1 to 1%). For the CDR3, the DNA is TGTGCCAGCAGTTACTTCGGGGAGGGGGCTGAAGCTTTCTTT. It specifies CASSYFGEGAEAFF. V and J are TRBV6-6 and TRBJ1-1; a weak D match, TRBD1 (6 bases). The CDR3 length is 14 residues. Trimming pared 1 base from V and 6 bases from J, leaving 12 bases between. Germline values: CDR1 MNHNY, CDR2 SVGAGI (reference sequence).

The gene calls are TRBV7-2 and TRBJ2-1; D is perhaps TRBD1 (6 bases). The CDR3 is 15 residues long. Trimming left V 3 bases short and J 7 bases short, with 16 bases between. Germline assignment: CDR1 SGHTA and CDR2 FQGNSA. The CDR3 nucleotides are TGTGCCAGCAGCTTCCAACAGGGTTTCGGGAATGAGCAGTTCTTC. Translated: CASSFQQGFGNEQFF.

The rearrangement links TRBV6-1 to TRBJ1-3; D perhaps matches TRBD1 (5 bases). V dropped 8 bases and J dropped 4 bases, with 15 bases sitting between them. This CDR3 is built from 14 residues. Germline values: CDR1 MNHNS, CDR2 SASEGT. This CDR3 is CASDSLRRGNTIYF. The CDR3 DNA reads TGTGCCAGCGACAGCCTCCGACGAGGAAACACCATATATTTT.

The count of this clone is one. The chain employs TRBV18 and TRBJ2-2; D call uncertain. The germline V gene has CDR1 KGHSH and CDR2 LQKENI. Trimming pared 3 bases from V and 4 bases from J, leaving 15 bases between. This CDR3 spans 16 amino acids. The CDR3 DNA follows: TGTGCCAGCTCACCTCGGACGGTAGGACCCACCGGGGAGCTGTTTTTT. This encodes CASSPRTVGPTGELFF.

The chain recombines TRBV6-6 with TRBJ1-6; possible D gene TRBD1, 6 bases. The CDR3 sequence is 15 residues long. The germline gives CDR1 MNHNY, CDR2 SVGAGI (reference sequence). Trimming shortened V by 4 bases and J by 10 bases, and 17 bases separated the two germline ends. The CDR3 protein is CASSSSSQGGSPLHF. The CDR3 region has the DNA TGTGCCAGCAGTTCTTCATCACAGGGAGGGTCACCCCTCCACTTT.

This clone was counted a single time. The chain carries TRBV19 and TRBJ2-1; the D is unclear. The germline V gene encodes CDR1 LNHDA and CDR2 SQIVND (reference sequence). The ends were cut back, 5 bases at V and 5 bases at J, with 13 bases in the middle. CDR3 length equals 14 residues. This CDR3 reads CASSPVLANNEQFF. The CDR3 nucleotides read TGTGCCAGTAGTCCCGTACTCGCGAACAATGAGCAGTTCTTC.

The V call is TRBV5-1, the J call TRBJ2-2; no definite D call. The V end lost 2 bases, the J end lost 2 bases, and 19 bases lay between the germline ends. The CDR3 loop spans 18 amino acids. The germline CDR1 and CDR2 sequences are SGHRS and YFSETQ. The CDR3 region is CASSFTGAFYDNTGELFF. As DNA, the CDR3 is TGCGCCAGCAGCTTTACTGGCGCATTCTACGACAACACCGGGGAGCTGTTTTTT.

This clone was picked up a small number of times. This chain links TRBV5-1 with TRBJ2-5; 12 nucleotides line up with TRBD1. Germline CDR1 reads SGHRS; CDR2 reads YFSETQ. With 4 bases clipped from V and 0 bases from J, the junction kept 4 bases outside the gene matches. The CDR3 spans 16 residues. The CDR3 here is CASSGGTGGYQETQYF. The CDR3 DNA reads as TGCGCCAGCAGCGGTGGGACAGGGGGCTACCAAGAGACCCAGTACTTC.

The chain couples TRBV7-9 to TRBJ1-1; D perhaps matches TRBD1 (5 bases). CDR1 is SEHNR, CDR2 FQNEAQ, per germline (reference sequence). CDR3 length: 15 residues. The V gene lost 4 bases and the J gene lost 0 bases, with 12 bases spanning the gap. The CDR3 loop is CASSWERGMNTEAFF. As DNA, the CDR3 is TGTGCCAGCAGCTGGGAAAGGGGAATGAACACTGAAGCTTTCTTT.

For the CDR3, the DNA is TGTGCCAGCAGCCTTCTGACAGGGGGGAGCTCCTACAATGAGCAGTTCTTC. This codes for CASSLLTGGSSYNEQFF. The J gene is TRBJ2-1, the V gene TRBV11-2; 9 nucleotides match TRBD1. This CDR3 spans 17 amino acids. V lost 5 bases to trimming and J lost 0 bases; unmatched junction nucleotides: 8. Germline V gives CDR1 SGHAT, CDR2 FQNNGV.

The chain combines TRBV28 with TRBJ1-4; no firm D call. V lost 5 bases to trimming and J lost 5 bases, with 12 bases between them. CDR1 is MDHEN and CDR2 is SYDVKM in the germline V gene. The CDR3 runs 14 residues. The CDR3 reads CASSLVSHNEKLFF. The DNA for the CDR3 is TGTGCCAGCAGTCTGGTCTCCCACAATGAAAAACTGTTTTTT.

This clone came up once. The rearrangement links TRBV27 to TRBJ2-7; D may be TRBD1 (6 bases). The V gene's germline CDR1 is MNHEY and CDR2 SMNVEV (reference sequence). Trimming removed 5 bases from V and 3 bases from J, with 14 bases in between. The length of the CDR3 is 14 residues. CDR3 sequence (DNA): TGTGCCAGCAGTCCAGGACAGTGGTACTACGAGCAGTACTTC. This translates into CASSPGQWYYEQYF.

The rearrangement uses TRBV19 and TRBJ2-1, with TRBD2 matching over 10 bases. CDR3 length equals 15 residues. Germline V CDR1 and CDR2: LNHDA, SQIVND (reference sequence). The V and J ends lost 7 bases and 7 bases, in that order; junction bases with no gene match: 10. CDR3 region: CASNKAGGPFNEQFF. For the CDR3, the DNA is TGTGCCAGTAACAAAGCGGGGGGGCCATTTAATGAGCAGTTCTTC.

The V gene is TRBV9, the J gene TRBJ1-1; 9 bases line up with TRBD1. Per germline, CDR1 SGDLS and CDR2 YYNGEE. The CDR3 has 14 residues. V lost 3 bases, J lost 7 bases, and 7 bases stayed unmatched. The CDR3 region is CASSDGTGSGEAFF. The CDR3, as DNA: TGTGCCAGCAGCGACGGGACAGGGAGCGGTGAAGCTTTCTTT.

This chain connects TRBV4-3 to TRBJ1-6; 7 bases map to TRBD1. The germline gives CDR1 LGHNA, CDR2 YSLEER. V trimming: 4 bases; J trimming: 4 bases; junction bases outside the gene matches: 7. This CDR3 has 16 residues. CDR3 bases: TGCGCCAGCAGCCTGTCCCGGGACAGTTATAATTCACCCCTCCACTTT. This encodes CASSLSRDSYNSPLHF.

The CDR3 spells CASSQIARAGANVLTF. CDR3 nucleotide sequence: TGCGCCAGCAGCCAGATCGCAAGGGCTGGGGCCAACGTCCTGACTTTC. This chain joins TRBV4-3 and TRBJ2-6; D gene unclear. The CDR3 runs 16 residues. In germline, CDR1 is LGHNA, CDR2 YSLEER. V was shortened by 3 bases and J by 2 bases, with 11 bases between the two germline ends.

This clone has only a few counts. The chain couples TRBV6-5 to TRBJ2-7; 7 bases are a match to TRBD2. Germline trimming cut 8 bases from V and 7 bases from J; bases unmatched to any gene: 5. Germline assignment: CDR1 MNHEY and CDR2 SVGAGI. This CDR3 has 11 amino acids. Here the CDR3 DNA reads TGTGCCAGCTTATCCGGGGGGGAGCAGTACTTC. Its translation: CASLSGGEQYF.